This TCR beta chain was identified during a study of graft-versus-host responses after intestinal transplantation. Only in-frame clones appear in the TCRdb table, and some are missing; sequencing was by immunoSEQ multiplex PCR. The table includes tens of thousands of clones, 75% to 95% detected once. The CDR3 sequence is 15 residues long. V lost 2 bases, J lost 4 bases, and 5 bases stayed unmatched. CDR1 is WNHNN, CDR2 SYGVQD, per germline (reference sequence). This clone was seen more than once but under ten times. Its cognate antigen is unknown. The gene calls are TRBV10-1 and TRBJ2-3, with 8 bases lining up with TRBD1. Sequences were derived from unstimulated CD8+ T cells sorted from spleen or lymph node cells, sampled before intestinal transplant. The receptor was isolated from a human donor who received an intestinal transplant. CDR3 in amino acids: CASSETRTGPDTQYF. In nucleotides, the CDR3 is TGCGCCAGCAGTGAGACCCGGACAGGGCCAGATACGCAGTATTTT.